What follows are 7 T cell receptor beta chains derived from one specimen sequenced in a study of T cell clonotyping in hematopoietic cell transplantation. Assay: immunoSEQ multiplex PCR; the TCRdb copy retains only in-frame clones and omits some. The data show tens of thousands of clones, approximately 95% seen once. The specimen was peripheral blood mononuclear cells. These receptors came from a man in his thirties or forties in good health. Some clones in this sample may be carry-over from other donors' samples.

The V and J genes are TRBV11-2 and TRBJ2-1; 12 bases are a match to TRBD2. V dropped 5 bases and J dropped 6; count of bases not matched to a gene: 5. Germline V gene lookup returns CDR1 SGHAT and CDR2 FQNNGV. This CDR3 contains 15 residues. CDR3: CASSRGGLAGNEQFF. CDR3 DNA sequence: TGTGCCAGCAGCCGGGGGGGACTAGCGGGCAATGAGCAGTTCTTC.

The chain carries TRBV5-1 and TRBJ2-1; D ambiguous. The germline gives CDR1 SGHRS, CDR2 YFSETQ. With 3 bases removed from V and 0 bases from J, the gap between germline ends came to 13 bases. This CDR3 region has 16 residues. CDR3: CASSSADTSSYNEQFF. DNA for the CDR3: TGCGCCAGCAGCTCCGCAGACACGAGCTCCTACAATGAGCAGTTCTTC.

The CDR3 loop is CASSDQVAMKPQYF. The CDR3 DNA is TGTGCCAGCAGCGACCAAGTCGCGATGAAACCACAGTACTTC. V usage is TRBV5-6 and J usage is TRBJ2-7; D gene unclear. Per the germline V gene, CDR1 is SGHDT and CDR2 is YYEEEE. The CDR3 loop spans 14 amino acids. V lost 4 bases and J lost 10, with 21 bases in between.

V is TRBV7-8 and J is TRBJ1-2; D is possibly TRBD1 (5 bases). CDR1 and CDR2 (germline): SGHVS, FQNEAQ. Trimming left V 4 bases short and J 6 bases short, with 15 bases between. The CDR3 contains 14 residues. The CDR3 DNA reads as TGTGCCAGCAGCTCGCTCGGGGGTTACGATGGCTACACCTTC. Translated: CASSSLGGYDGYTF.

V is TRBV5-6 and J is TRBJ1-4; 7 bases map to TRBD1. The germline V gene encodes CDR1 SGHDT and CDR2 YYEEEE. This CDR3 comprises 13 residues. The V segment lost 1 base and the J segment 10 bases; nucleotides outside the gene matches: 4. The CDR3 nucleotides are TGTGCCAGCAGCTTGAACAGGGGAGGAAAACTGTTTTTT. It yields the protein CASSLNRGGKLFF.

This clone has only one observation. The J gene is TRBJ2-7, the V gene TRBV5-6, with 7 bases identical to TRBD1. The germline V gene has CDR1 SGHDT and CDR2 YYEEEE. The CDR3 is made up of 15 amino acids. The ends lost 2 bases at V and 6 bases at J; junction bases unmatched: 11. CDR3 region: CASSFPNAGGSEQYF. CDR3 coding DNA: TGTGCCAGCAGCTTCCCCAACGCAGGGGGAAGCGAGCAGTACTTC. Full variable domain (rest looked up from reference TRBV5-6 and TRBJ2-7): DAGVTQSPTHLIKTRGQQVTLRCSPKSGHDTVSWYQQALGQGPQFIFQYYEEEERQRGNFPDRFSGHQFPNYSSELNVNALLLGDSALYLCASSFPNAGGSEQYFGPGTRLTVT.

This chain links TRBV6-5 with TRBJ1-1; TRBD1 matches at 7 bases. The CDR3 is 14 amino acids. The germline CDR1 and CDR2 sequences are MNHEY and SVGAGI. Trimming took 7 bases from V and 2 from J; bases not matched to a gene: 7. The CDR3 loop is CASIRGGLNTEAFF. The CDR3 DNA sequence: TGTGCCAGCATCCGAGGGGGCCTCAACACTGAAGCTTTCTTT.